One and the same sample provided the 15 T cell receptor beta chains below, sequenced in a study of cytomegalovirus exposure and HLA in healthy donors. PCR employed 60 Vbeta and 13 Jbeta primers. Produced via immunoSEQ multiplex PCR; TCRdb's table is partial and in-frame only. In the table there are 85,000 to 130,000 clones, roughly three quarters of which are singletons. The specimen sequenced was PBMCs. The source is a woman aged 50 to 60 in good health and CMV-seropositive.

The chain is built from TRBV6-1 and TRBJ1-4, with TRBD1 identical over 9 bases. Trimming at V came to 4 bases and at J to 7 bases, leaving 10 bases not matched to a gene. Germline CDR1 MNHNS, CDR2 SASEGT. This CDR3 is 16 amino acids long. CDR3 in DNA: TGTGCCAGCAGTGCTCTATTCGGGACAGGGTTTGAAAAACTGTTTTTT. Protein product: CASSALFGTGFEKLFF.

The chain combines TRBV15 with TRBJ1-1, with D maybe TRBD1 (5 bases). There are 14 residues in the CDR3. V lost 3 bases and J 3 bases, leaving 11 bases between the germline ends. Germline assignment: CDR1 LNHNV and CDR2 YYDKDF (reference sequence). The CDR3: CATSRGWGDTEAFF. The CDR3 DNA reads TGTGCCACCAGCAGGGGTTGGGGGGACACTGAAGCTTTCTTT.

V is TRBV5-6 and J is TRBJ2-7; 11 nucleotides agree with TRBD2. CDR1 is SGHDT and CDR2 is YYEEEE in the germline V gene. CDR3 length equals 15 residues. J gave up 5 bases and V 4 bases, and 8 bases lay outside the gene matches. The CDR3 is CASSRVAGGFHEQYF. CDR3 nucleotides: TGTGCCAGCAGCCGTGTAGCGGGAGGGTTCCACGAGCAGTACTTC.

The V and J genes are TRBV4-1 and TRBJ1-5; D is ambiguous. The length of the CDR3 is 16 residues. V was cut by 5 bases and J by 2 bases, with 16 bases left in between. Germline values: CDR1 MGHRA, CDR2 YSYEKL. Here the CDR3 reads CASSVGHGRGNQPQHF. CDR3 in DNA: TGCGCCAGCAGCGTCGGGCATGGGAGAGGCAATCAGCCCCAGCATTTT.

V is TRBV21-1 and J is TRBJ2-7; the table's D call, TRBD1, was not checked against the DNA. TRBV21-1 is a documented pseudogene. The CDR3 covers 13 residues. In nucleotides, the CDR3 is TGTGCCAGCAGCACCCCCTGGGACAGCAAGCAGTACTTC. This translates into CASSTPWDSKQYF.

The rearrangement joins TRBV15 to TRBJ2-1; 8 bases are shared with TRBD2. The germline CDR1 and CDR2 sequences are LNHNV and YYDKDF (reference sequence). V dropped 1 base and J dropped 6; count of bases not matched to a gene: 17. This CDR3 has 19 residues. The CDR3 DNA reads TGTGCCACCAGCAGAGGGCGGGCCTTGTACGGGGGGGGGCTCAATGAGCAGTTCTTC. It specifies CATSRGRALYGGGLNEQFF.

Details on this clone: A much larger clonotype is one base distant, so this may be a read error. The chain joins TRBV7-2 to TRBJ1-1; weak D call: TRBD1 (5 bases). This CDR3 contains 14 residues. The germline V and J ends were trimmed by 3 bases and 9 bases, with 17 bases remaining between them. CDR1 and CDR2 from the germline V gene are SGHTA and FQGNSA. The CDR3: CASSLEPGGTKAFF. CDR3 DNA sequence: TGTGCCAGCAGCTTGGAGCCGGGAGGGACTAAAGCTTTCTTT.

The table lists this clone with a few counts. The CDR3, as DNA: TGTGCCAGCAGCTTGTTAGCCAGCGGGGGGCAAGAGACCCAGTACTTC. As protein: CASSLLASGGQETQYF. The chain combines TRBV7-2 with TRBJ2-5; TRBD2 agrees at 9 bases. Germline trimming cut 3 bases from V and 2 bases from J; bases unmatched to any gene: 7. This CDR3 comprises 16 residues. Germline values: CDR1 SGHTA, CDR2 FQGNSA. Supplemented by reference TRBV7-2 and TRBJ2-5, the full variable domain reads GAGVSQSPSNKVTEKGKDVELRCDPISGHTALYWYRQSLGQGLEFLIYFQGNSAPDKSGLPSDRFSAERTGGSVSTLTIQRTQQEDSAVYLCASSLLASGGQETQYFGPGTRLLVL.

The chain joins TRBV25-1 to TRBJ1-1, with D possibly TRBD1 on 5 matching bases. V was cut by 10 bases and J by 5 bases, with 11 bases left in between. The CDR3 covers 11 residues. Germline CDR1 reads MGHDK; CDR2 reads SYGVNS. The CDR3, as DNA: TGTGCCACCGGCGGGGGGACTGAAGCTTTCTTT. Its translation is CATGGGTEAFF.

This clone turned up a few times. V usage is TRBV7-9 and J usage is TRBJ2-5; D uncertain. Looked up from germline, CDR1 is SEHNR and CDR2 is FQNEAQ (reference sequence). The V gene lost 2 bases and the J gene lost 2 bases, with 9 bases spanning the gap. CDR3 length: 14 residues. CDR3 protein: CASSLSLTQETQYF. Here the CDR3 DNA reads TGTGCCAGCAGCTTATCCCTAACTCAAGAGACCCAGTACTTC.

The genes are TRBV25-1 and TRBJ2-3; 9 bases line up with TRBD1. Germline V lookup: CDR1 MGHDK, CDR2 SYGVNS. V lost 5 bases, J lost 2 bases, and 5 bases stayed unmatched. The CDR3 runs 15 residues. CDR3 loop: CASSPRTGATDTQYF. The CDR3 nucleotides are TGTGCCAGCAGTCCTCGGACAGGGGCCACAGATACGCAGTATTTT.

The chain carries TRBV11-2 and TRBJ1-5, with 7 bases matching TRBD1. The CDR3 contains 14 residues. V shed 4 bases and J 4 bases; nucleotides not matched to a gene: 4. Germline V CDR1 and CDR2: SGHAT, FQNNGV. The DNA of the CDR3 is TGTGCCAGCAGCTCTTCGGACAGGAATCAGCCCCAGCATTTT. Translating gives CASSSSDRNQPQHF.

This CDR3 reads CASRVTIGTGDSLAEAFF. The CDR3 DNA reads as TGTGCCAGCAGAGTAACCATAGGGACAGGGGATTCGTTAGCTGAAGCTTTCTTT. V is TRBV5-5 and J is TRBJ1-1, with TRBD1 matching 10 bases. V lost 5 bases, J lost 6 bases, and 19 bases stayed unmatched. The V gene's germline CDR1 is SGHKS and CDR2 YYEKEE (reference sequence). CDR3 length: 18 amino acids.

V gene TRBV7-9 combines with J gene TRBJ2-1; D remains unclear. The CDR3 has 15 amino acids. V dropped 2 bases and J dropped 3 bases, with 11 bases sitting between them. The germline V gene encodes CDR1 SEHNR and CDR2 FQNEAQ (reference sequence). Here the CDR3 reads CASSLSLADYNEQFF. CDR3 DNA: TGTGCCAGCAGCTTAAGTTTAGCTGACTACAATGAGCAGTTCTTC.

The chain combines TRBV19 with TRBJ2-4, with TRBD1 matching 10 bases. This CDR3 region has 14 residues. Germline V gene data show CDR1 as LNHDA and CDR2 as SQIVND (reference sequence). V lost 6 bases and J lost 7; bases outside the gene matches: 6. CDR3 sequence reads: CASSGTGDRNIQYF. The CDR3 bases are TGTGCCAGTAGCGGGACAGGGGATAGGAACATTCAGTACTTC. Looking up the rest from reference TRBV19 and TRBJ2-4 gives the full variable domain: DGGITQSPKYLFRKEGQNVTLSCEQNLNHDAMYWYRQDPGQGLRLIYYSQIVNDFQKGDIAEGYSVSREKKESFPLTVTSAQKNPTAFYLCASSGTGDRNIQYFGAGTRLSVL.